Below are 18 T cell receptor beta chains sequenced from a single sample in a study of cytomegalovirus exposure and HLA in healthy donors. Sequencing was performed with immunoSEQ multiplex PCR; in TCRdb, only in-frame clones are kept and a portion is missing. Of under 200,000 clones listed, around 92% were seen once; the top ten hold 4.2%. Sequenced: PBMCs. The receptors originated from a man aged 18 to 29 in good health and CMV-seropositive.

This clone was seen only once. The V and J genes are TRBV7-9 and TRBJ2-1, with D possibly TRBD2 on 7 matching bases. This CDR3 has 15 amino acids. Trimming removed 7 bases at V and 0 bases at J, with 13 bases between. Per the germline V gene, CDR1 is SEHNR and CDR2 is FQNEAQ (reference sequence). In DNA form, the CDR3 reads TGTGCCAGCAATCGAGGGGGGGGCTCCTACAATGAGCAGTTCTTC. Encoded protein: CASNRGGGSYNEQFF.

In its sample, this clone was seen a few times. CDR3 in amino acids: CASSAGGGNQPQHF. The CDR3 DNA follows: TGTGCCAGCAGCGCGGGAGGGGGCAATCAGCCCCAGCATTTT. V and J are TRBV7-9 and TRBJ1-5, with D maybe TRBD1 (5 bases). This CDR3 spans 14 amino acids. The germline CDR1 and CDR2 sequences are SEHNR and FQNEAQ (reference sequence). V lost 5 bases, J lost 2 bases, and 10 bases lay in between.

The chain carries TRBV5-6 and TRBJ1-1; 10 nucleotides match TRBD1. The V segment lost 4 bases and the J segment 4 bases; nucleotides outside the gene matches: 4. CDR1 is SGHDT, CDR2 YYEEEE, per germline. The CDR3 covers 14 residues. In nucleotides, the CDR3 is TGTGCCAGCAGCCTCCGGGACAGGGGCACTGAAGCTTTCTTT. It is translated as CASSLRDRGTEAFF.

The V gene is TRBV25-1, the J gene TRBJ2-5; 8 positions agree with TRBD2. The CDR3 covers 16 residues. The V segment lost 6 bases and the J segment 0 bases; nucleotides outside the gene matches: 9. Looked up from germline, CDR1 is MGHDK and CDR2 is SYGVNS. The CDR3 sequence: CASRPSLAGNQETQYF. Here the CDR3 DNA reads TGTGCCAGCAGGCCCTCTTTAGCGGGGAACCAAGAGACCCAGTACTTC.

The rearrangement uses TRBV5-4 and TRBJ2-7; 8 bases are shared with TRBD1. Germline CDR1 reads SGHNT; CDR2 reads YYREEE (reference sequence). The CDR3 covers 15 residues. Trimming at V came to 6 bases and at J to 0 bases, leaving 8 bases not matched to a gene. The CDR3 loop reads CASTFSTGGSYEQYF. The CDR3 DNA sequence: TGTGCCAGCACCTTTTCCACAGGGGGCTCCTACGAGCAGTACTTC.

This CDR3 reads CASSHTQTGSYEQYF. In DNA, the CDR3 is TGTGCCAGCAGCCACACTCAGACAGGCTCCTACGAGCAGTACTTC. V usage is TRBV6-1 and J usage is TRBJ2-7; D is perhaps TRBD1 (6 bases). CDR1 is MNHNS, CDR2 SASEGT, per germline. The CDR3 length is 15 residues. The V end lost 6 bases, the J end lost 0 bases, and 15 bases lay between the germline ends.

The chain has TRBV25-1 and TRBJ2-2; possible D gene TRBD1, 5 bases. V was clipped by 2 bases and J by 8 bases, with 15 bases between them. There are 15 residues in the CDR3. Germline V gene lookup returns CDR1 MGHDK and CDR2 SYGVNS. For the CDR3, the DNA is TGTGCCAGCAGTGAAGGTCGCAGGGTGGTTGGGGAGCTGTTTTTT. Protein sequence: CASSEGRRVVGELFF.

The V call is TRBV14, the J call TRBJ2-7; 7 nucleotides line up with TRBD1. CDR1 and CDR2 (germline): SGHDN, FVKESK. The CDR3 sequence is 16 residues long. The ends lost 4 bases at V and 3 bases at J; junction bases unmatched: 12. Here the CDR3 reads CASSPQTGVPIYEQYF. CDR3 nucleotides: TGTGCCAGCAGCCCGCAAACAGGGGTACCGATCTACGAGCAGTACTTC.

The gene calls are TRBV25-1 and TRBJ2-5, with a weak D call TRBD1 (5 bases). V lost 1 base and J lost 5, with 14 bases in between. CDR1 is MGHDK, CDR2 SYGVNS, per germline. CDR3 size: 15 residues. CDR3 sequence: CASSESRAGWETQYF. The CDR3 DNA is TGTGCCAGCAGTGAATCTCGGGCAGGGTGGGAGACCCAGTACTTC.

The genes are TRBV28 and TRBJ1-5; a possible D gene is TRBD1 (6 bases). Trimming took off 6 bases at V and 6 bases at J, with 12 bases between the two ends. The CDR3 is 13 amino acids. Per germline, CDR1 MDHEN and CDR2 SYDVKM. In DNA, the CDR3 is TGTGCCAGCAGCCTCAACAGGGTTCAGCCCCAGCATTTT. It yields the protein CASSLNRVQPQHF.

This chain connects TRBV28 to TRBJ1-2, with 10 bases lining up with TRBD1. Germline CDR1 reads MDHEN; CDR2 reads SYDVKM. CDR3 size: 18 residues. Losses at the gene ends were 1 base for V and 1 base for J; bases not matched to a gene: 9. The CDR3 DNA follows: TGTGCCAGCAGTTTATCGGGAGTAGGGACAGGGGTTAACTATGGCTACACCTTC. Its protein is CASSLSGVGTGVNYGYTF.

CDR3 DNA: TGTGCCAGCAGTTTACGACAGGGGGCGGGAGAAGCTTTCTTT. Translating it yields CASSLRQGAGEAFF. This chain links TRBV28 with TRBJ1-1; TRBD1 aligns across 10 bases. The CDR3 length is 14 residues. Germline trimming cut 2 bases from V and 8 bases from J; bases unmatched to any gene: 5. Germline V gene lookup returns CDR1 MDHEN and CDR2 SYDVKM.

This clone was seen just once. The rearrangement links TRBV2 to TRBJ2-1; 13 bases fit TRBD2. J gave up 2 bases and V 7 bases, and 2 bases lay outside the gene matches. Germline V lookup: CDR1 SNHLY, CDR2 FYNNEI. This CDR3 region has 15 residues. CDR3 in DNA: TGTGCCAGCAAAGGGACTAGCGGGACCTACAATGAGCAGTTCTTC. This encodes CASKGTSGTYNEQFF. Full variable domain (outside the CDR3, taken from reference TRBV2 and TRBJ2-1): EPEVTQTPSHQVTQMGQEVILRCVPISNHLYFYWYRQILGQKVEFLVSFYNNEISEKSEIFDDQFSVERPDGSNFTLKIRSTKLEDSAMYFCASKGTSGTYNEQFFGPGTRLTVL.

J is TRBJ1-4 and V is TRBV6-6, with D uncertain. The V end lost 5 bases, the J end lost 7 bases, and 20 bases lay between the germline ends. The CDR3 is 16 residues long. The V gene's germline CDR1 is MNHNY and CDR2 SVGAGI (reference sequence). This CDR3 is CASSGRREGFSEKLFF. CDR3 coding DNA: TGTGCCAGCAGTGGGAGAAGGGAAGGGTTTAGTGAAAAACTGTTTTTT.

V gene TRBV12-5 combines with J gene TRBJ1-2, with a weak D call TRBD1 (5 bases). CDR3 length: 17 residues. Germline CDR1 is LGHNT and CDR2 is FRNRAP. V was trimmed by 2 bases and J by 0 bases, leaving 16 bases between them. The CDR3 nucleotides read TGTGCTAGTGGTTTGCCGACAGATTCTCGGGCTAACTATGGCTACACCTTC. Protein sequence: CASGLPTDSRANYGYTF.

The chain joins TRBV19 to TRBJ2-1; D might be TRBD2 (6 bases). Germline CDR1 LNHDA, CDR2 SQIVND (reference sequence). The ends were cut back, 5 bases at V and 12 bases at J, with 14 bases in the middle. The CDR3 covers 12 residues. CDR3 coding DNA: TGTGCCAGTAGTCTCCAGGGAGGATCGCAGTTCTTC. The encoded protein is CASSLQGGSQFF.

The rearrangement links TRBV30 to TRBJ2-2; TRBD2 aligns across 8 bases. The CDR3 contains 14 residues. Germline values: CDR1 GTSNPN, CDR2 SVGIG (reference sequence). The junction had 6 bases not matched to a gene; V was cut back by 4 bases and J by 5 bases. The CDR3 nucleotides read TGTGCCTGGAACGGGAGGGCCGAAACCGGGGAGCTGTTTTTT. Its translation: CAWNGRAETGELFF.

The chain joins TRBV10-2 to TRBJ2-7, with D possibly being TRBD1 (6 bases). CDR3 length equals 16 residues. Germline V gives CDR1 WSHSY, CDR2 SAAADI. V lost 6 bases, J lost 4 bases, and 22 bases lay in between. The CDR3 reads CASSPGQISPAYEQYF. The CDR3 DNA sequence: TGCGCCAGCAGCCCGGGACAAATCTCCCCAGCGTACGAGCAGTACTTC.